This TCR beta chain derives from a study of blood T cells in healthy people across ages. A second PCR of 7 to 11 cycles used a sample-barcoded 5' primer and a J-beta primer mix. From the 5' RACE reads, TCRdb called clonotypes with MiXCR, one entry per CDR3 protein. Among 600,000 to 850,000 distinct CDR3 sequences, more than 20% were seen once, and the ten largest hold 8% to 10%. This CDR3 comprises 15 residues. The germline V gene encodes CDR1 SGHTA and CDR2 FQGNSA. Trimming took 5 bases from V and 3 from J; bases not matched to a gene: 9. This clonotype was seen only a few times. This sample also appeared in a second study, on T cells of mothers and their children. From that second work: Maternal samples each gave over 9 million TCR beta CDR3 reads, and child samples several million each.

The sample was blood. This receptor was taken from a boy aged 5-17 years in good health. The V call is TRBV7-2, the J call TRBJ1-2; 7 positions agree with TRBD1. The CDR3 region is CASSHEQGTDYGYTF. CDR3 in DNA: TGTGCCAGCAGCCACGAACAGGGGACGGACTATGGCTACACCTTC. The full variable domain, completed using reference TRBV7-2 and TRBJ1-2, is GAGVSQSPSNKVTEKGKDVELRCDPISGHTALYWYRQSLGQGLEFLIYFQGNSAPDKSGLPSDRFSAERTGGSVSTLTIQRTQQEDSAVYLCASSHEQGTDYGYTFGSGTRLTVV.